This TCR beta chain originates from a study of blood T cell repertoires in COVID-19. The wider study: Whether acute or convalescent, the COVID-19 samples came from the United States, Italy and Spain. Sources were T cells, B-cell-depleted T cells, or PBMCs; the material itself was cDNA or gDNA.

This clone was seen just once. This CDR3 is 12 amino acids long. Germline CDR1 SEHNR, CDR2 FQNEAQ (reference sequence). V shed 3 bases and J shed 7 bases, with 7 bases lying between them. As processed by the authors: From reference gene primer amplification, estimates of nucleated cell counts were derived. The protocol was immunoSEQ multiplex PCR, while the TCRdb copy is restricted to in-frame clones and leaves out a portion. The DNA was the basis for D and trimming; V, J and clone size are from that table. The sample lists 50,000 to 70,000 clones; roughly three quarters were seen once. This receptor was taken from a man in his 60s with acute or convalescent COVID-19. V usage is TRBV7-9 and J usage is TRBJ1-5; D is unclear. Sequenced sample: peripheral blood. CDR3 DNA: TGTGCCAGCAGCTTCGGTGAACAGCCCCAGCATTTT. It translates to CASSFGEQPQHF. The full variable domain, in which reference TRBV7-9 and TRBJ1-5 provide the parts outside the CDR3, is DTGVSQNPRHKITKRGQNVTFRCDPISEHNRLYWYRQTLGQGPEFLTYFQNEAQLEKSRLLSDRFSAERPKGSFSTLEIQRTEQGDSAMYLCASSFGEQPQHFGDGTRLSIL.